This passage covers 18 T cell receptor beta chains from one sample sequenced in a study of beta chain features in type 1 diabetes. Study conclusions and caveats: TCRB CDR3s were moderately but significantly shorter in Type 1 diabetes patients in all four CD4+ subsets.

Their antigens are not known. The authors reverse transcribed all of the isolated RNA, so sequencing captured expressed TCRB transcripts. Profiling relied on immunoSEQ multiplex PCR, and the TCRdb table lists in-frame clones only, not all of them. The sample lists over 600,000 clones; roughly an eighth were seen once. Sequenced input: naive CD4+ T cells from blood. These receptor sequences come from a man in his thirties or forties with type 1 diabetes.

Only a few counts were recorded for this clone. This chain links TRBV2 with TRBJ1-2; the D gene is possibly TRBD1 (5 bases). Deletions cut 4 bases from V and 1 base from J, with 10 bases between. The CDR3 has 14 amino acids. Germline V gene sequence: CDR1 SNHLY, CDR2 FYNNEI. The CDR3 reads CASSGDRDNYGYTF. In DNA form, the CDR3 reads TGTGCCAGCAGTGGCGACAGAGATAACTATGGCTACACCTTC.

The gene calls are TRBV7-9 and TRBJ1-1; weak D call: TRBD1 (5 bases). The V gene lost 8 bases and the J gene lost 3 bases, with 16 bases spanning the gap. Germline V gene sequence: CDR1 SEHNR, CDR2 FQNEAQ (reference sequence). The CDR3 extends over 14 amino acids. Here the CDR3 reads CASGSTGGDTEAFF. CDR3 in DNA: TGTGCCAGCGGATCGACGGGGGGGGACACTGAAGCTTTCTTT.

CDR3 residues: CASSQVPAGNTGELFF. The CDR3 DNA reads as TGCGCCAGCAGCCAAGTCCCAGCAGGGAACACCGGGGAGCTGTTTTTT. The rearrangement uses TRBV4-3 and TRBJ2-2; unclear D gene. The CDR3 loop spans 16 amino acids. CDR1 is LGHNA, CDR2 YSLEER, per germline. V lost 1 base and J lost 1, with 10 bases in between.

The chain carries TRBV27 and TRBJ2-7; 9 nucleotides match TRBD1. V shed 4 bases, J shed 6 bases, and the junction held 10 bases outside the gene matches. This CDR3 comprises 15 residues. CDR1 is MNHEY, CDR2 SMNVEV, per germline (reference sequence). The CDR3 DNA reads TGTGCCAGCAGTTCCTTCGGGGACAGGGACCCCGAGCAGTACTTC. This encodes CASSSFGDRDPEQYF.

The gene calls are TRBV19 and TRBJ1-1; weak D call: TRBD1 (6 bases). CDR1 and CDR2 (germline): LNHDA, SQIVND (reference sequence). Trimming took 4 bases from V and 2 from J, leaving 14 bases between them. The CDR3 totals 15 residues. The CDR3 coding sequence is TGTGCCAGTAGTAGGGCCGGACAGATTAACACTGAAGCTTTCTTT. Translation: CASSRAGQINTEAFF.

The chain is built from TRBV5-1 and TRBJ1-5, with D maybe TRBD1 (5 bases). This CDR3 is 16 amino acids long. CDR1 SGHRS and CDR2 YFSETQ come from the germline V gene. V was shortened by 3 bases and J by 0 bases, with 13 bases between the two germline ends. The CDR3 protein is CASSWDGSYSNQPQHF. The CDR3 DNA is TGCGCCAGCAGCTGGGACGGGAGCTATAGCAATCAGCCCCAGCATTTT.

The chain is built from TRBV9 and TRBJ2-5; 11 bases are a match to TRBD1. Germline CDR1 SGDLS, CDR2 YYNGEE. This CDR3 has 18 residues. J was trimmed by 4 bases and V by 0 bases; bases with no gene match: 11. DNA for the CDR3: TGTGCCAGCAGCGTAGAAGGTCTGGGACAGGGGGTTGTAGAGACCCAGTACTTC. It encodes CASSVEGLGQGVVETQYF.

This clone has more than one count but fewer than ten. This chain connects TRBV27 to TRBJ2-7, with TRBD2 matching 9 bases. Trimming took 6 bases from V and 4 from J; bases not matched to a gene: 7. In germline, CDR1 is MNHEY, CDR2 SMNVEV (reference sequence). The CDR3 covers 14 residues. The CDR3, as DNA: TGTGCCAGCAGCCCCATAGCGGGGGCTTACGAGCAGTACTTC. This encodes CASSPIAGAYEQYF.

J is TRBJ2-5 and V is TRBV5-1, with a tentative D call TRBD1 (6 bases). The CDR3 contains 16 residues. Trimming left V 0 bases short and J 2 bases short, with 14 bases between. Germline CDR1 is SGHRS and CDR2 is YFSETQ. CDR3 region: CASSLGNRVGQETQYF. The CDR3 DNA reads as TGCGCCAGCAGCTTGGGGAACAGGGTTGGTCAAGAGACCCAGTACTTC. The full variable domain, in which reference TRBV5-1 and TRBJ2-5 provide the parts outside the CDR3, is KAGVTQTPRYLIKTRGQQVTLSCSPISGHRSVSWYQQTPGQGLQFLFEYFSETQRNKGNFPGRFSGRQFSNSRSEMNVSTLELGDSALYLCASSLGNRVGQETQYFGPGTRLLVL.

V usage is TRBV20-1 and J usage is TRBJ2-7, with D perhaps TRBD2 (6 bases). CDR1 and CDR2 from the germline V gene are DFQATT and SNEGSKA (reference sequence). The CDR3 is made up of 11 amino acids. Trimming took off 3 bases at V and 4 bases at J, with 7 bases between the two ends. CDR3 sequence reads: CSARGRYEQYF. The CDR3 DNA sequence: TGCAGTGCTAGGGGGAGGTACGAGCAGTACTTC.

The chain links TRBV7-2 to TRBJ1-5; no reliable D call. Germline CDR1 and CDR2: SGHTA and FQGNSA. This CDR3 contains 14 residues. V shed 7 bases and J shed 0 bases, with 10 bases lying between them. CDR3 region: CASTEEYSNQPQHF. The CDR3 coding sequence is TGTGCCAGCACCGAGGAGTATAGCAATCAGCCCCAGCATTTT.

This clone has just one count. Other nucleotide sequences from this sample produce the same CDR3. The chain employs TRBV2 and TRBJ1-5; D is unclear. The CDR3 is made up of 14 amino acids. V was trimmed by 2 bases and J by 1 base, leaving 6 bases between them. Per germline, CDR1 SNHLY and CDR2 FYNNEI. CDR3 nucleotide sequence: TGTGCCAGCAGTGAAACAGAAAGCAATCAGCCCCAGCATTTT. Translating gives CASSETESNQPQHF.

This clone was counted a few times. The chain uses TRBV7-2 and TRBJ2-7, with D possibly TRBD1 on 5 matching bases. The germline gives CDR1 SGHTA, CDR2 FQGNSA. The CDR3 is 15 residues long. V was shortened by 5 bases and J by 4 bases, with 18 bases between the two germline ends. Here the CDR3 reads CASSPPGHSEYEQYF. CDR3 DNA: TGTGCCAGCAGCCCCCCCGGACACTCAGAGTACGAGCAGTACTTC.

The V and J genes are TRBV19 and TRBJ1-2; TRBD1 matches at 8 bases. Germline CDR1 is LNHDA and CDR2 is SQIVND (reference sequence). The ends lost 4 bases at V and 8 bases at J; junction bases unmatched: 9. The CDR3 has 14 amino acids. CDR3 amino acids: CASSTRTGPGGYTF. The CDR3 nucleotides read TGTGCCAGTAGTACACGGACAGGGCCAGGGGGCTACACCTTC.

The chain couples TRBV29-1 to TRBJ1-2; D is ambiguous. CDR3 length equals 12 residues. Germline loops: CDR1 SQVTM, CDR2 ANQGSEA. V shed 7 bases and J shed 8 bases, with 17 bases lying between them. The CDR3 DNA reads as TGCAGCGCCACCCTGGGAGGCTCCGGCTACACCTTC. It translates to CSATLGGSGYTF.

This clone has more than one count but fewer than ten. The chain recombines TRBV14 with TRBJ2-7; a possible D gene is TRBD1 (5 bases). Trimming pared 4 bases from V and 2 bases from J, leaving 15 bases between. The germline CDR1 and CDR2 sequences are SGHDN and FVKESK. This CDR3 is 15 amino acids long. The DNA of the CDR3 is TGTGCCAGCAGCCGAGAAATAGGGGCTCCCTACGAGCAGTACTTC. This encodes CASSREIGAPYEQYF. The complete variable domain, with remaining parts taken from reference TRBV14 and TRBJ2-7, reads EAGVTQFPSHSVIEKGQTVTLRCDPISGHDNLYWYRRVMGKEIKFLLHFVKESKQDESGMPNNRFLAERTGGTYSTLKVQPAELEDSGVYFCASSREIGAPYEQYFGPGTRLTVT.

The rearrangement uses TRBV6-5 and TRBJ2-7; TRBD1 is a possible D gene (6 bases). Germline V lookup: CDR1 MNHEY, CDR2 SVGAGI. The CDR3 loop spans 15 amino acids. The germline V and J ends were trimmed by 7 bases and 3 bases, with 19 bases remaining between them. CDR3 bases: TGTGCCAGCAATAGGGCCGGGACATCTAACTACGAGCAGTACTTC. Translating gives CASNRAGTSNYEQYF.

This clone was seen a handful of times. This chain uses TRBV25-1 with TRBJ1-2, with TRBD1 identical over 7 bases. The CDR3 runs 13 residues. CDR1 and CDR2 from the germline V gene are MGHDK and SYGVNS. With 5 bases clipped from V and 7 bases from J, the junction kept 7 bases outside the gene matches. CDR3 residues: CASSPQGDAGYTF. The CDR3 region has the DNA TGTGCCAGCAGTCCTCAGGGGGATGCTGGCTACACCTTC.